The 21 T cell receptor beta chains listed next were all sequenced from one sample in a study of T cells in Graves' hyperthyroidism and ophthalmopathy. Amplification targeted TCR beta CDR3 regions from RNA transcripts. The HTBI primer set drove a first-round RT-PCR of the TCR CDR3. Using its own MiXCR run on the multiplex PCR reads, TCRdb lists one record per CDR3 protein. The data contain fewer than 350,000 distinct CDR3 sequences, roughly 13% of them singletons. Sequenced material: blood. The receptors originated from a woman in her thirties with Graves' hyperthyroidism that later progressed to Graves' ophthalmopathy.

This clonotype was seen a handful of times. The rearrangement joins TRBV27 to TRBJ1-1; 7 bases are shared with TRBD1. V was clipped by 7 bases and J by 11 bases; unmatched bases: 13. CDR3 length: 13 residues. Germline-derived CDR1 and CDR2 are MNHEY and SMNVEV (reference sequence). CDR3 DNA: TGTGCCAGCAATGGAGGGGGCTCCCGCGTGGCTTTCTTT. This sequence encodes CASNGGGSRVAFF.

This clonotype was observed many times. V and J are TRBV20-1 and TRBJ2-3, with TRBD2 identical over 11 bases. Germline V gene sequence: CDR1 DFQATT, CDR2 SNEGSKA (reference sequence). Unmatched junction bases numbered 8, after V lost 5 bases and J lost 4 bases. This CDR3 region has 15 residues. CDR3 sequence: CSASLAGGLADTQYF. CDR3 DNA: TGCAGTGCTTCTTTAGCGGGAGGGCTCGCAGATACGCAGTATTTT.

This clonotype came up many times. V is TRBV20-1 and J is TRBJ2-1; TRBD2 might be the D (6 bases). The germline CDR1 and CDR2 sequences are DFQATT and SNEGSKA (reference sequence). Trimming stripped 6 bases from V and 0 bases from J, with 9 bases between. The CDR3 runs 13 residues. The chain's CDR3 is CSAPTSSYNEQFF. DNA of the CDR3: TGCAGTGCCCCGACTAGCTCCTACAATGAGCAGTTCTTC.

The chain uses TRBV30 and TRBJ2-3, with D unresolved. V was cut by 4 bases and J by 6 bases, with 17 bases left in between. Germline V CDR1 and CDR2: GTSNPN, SVGIG (reference sequence). This CDR3 spans 14 amino acids. In nucleotides, the CDR3 is TGTGCCTGGAATTGGGGTGGTGCGGTGGATACGCAGTATTTT. Encoded protein: CAWNWGGAVDTQYF.

Many counts were recorded for this clonotype. The rearrangement joins TRBV5-5 to TRBJ2-3; maybe TRBD2 (5 bases). Germline CDR1 and CDR2: SGHKS and YYEKEE (reference sequence). V shed 3 bases and J shed 10 bases, with 15 bases lying between them. The CDR3 runs to 13 residues. CDR3 protein: CASSWENGSPQYF. The DNA for the CDR3 is TGTGCCAGCAGCTGGGAGAACGGCTCTCCGCAGTATTTT.

This clonotype was seen at least ten times. The J gene is TRBJ2-2, the V gene TRBV29-1; 9 bases align to TRBD2. Looked up from germline, CDR1 is SQVTM and CDR2 is ANQGSEA. Trimming cost V 6 bases and J 6 bases; bases outside gene matches: 8. This CDR3 has 14 residues. The CDR3 DNA reads TGCAGCGTACAGCCGGGACTAGCTTCCGGGGAGCTGTTTTTT. Translation gives CSVQPGLASGELFF.

This clonotype was counted many times. The chain uses TRBV5-8 and TRBJ2-1, with a weak D call TRBD2 (5 bases). Trimming removed 7 bases from V and 0 bases from J, with 14 bases in between. The CDR3 spans 15 residues. Germline V CDR1 and CDR2: SGHTS, YDEGEE. DNA of the CDR3: TGTGCCAGCTCCCTAGCCGGACCCTCCTACAATGAGCAGTTCTTC. Amino acid sequence: CASSLAGPSYNEQFF.

This clonotype was detected only a few times. The chain couples TRBV4-3 to TRBJ2-1, with TRBD1 as a possible D gene (6 bases). Per the germline V gene, CDR1 is LGHNA and CDR2 is YSLEER. This CDR3 is built from 14 residues. V lost 4 bases and J 5 bases, leaving 12 bases between the germline ends. The CDR3: CASSPPTGNNEQFF. CDR3 in DNA: TGCGCCAGCAGCCCACCTACAGGGAACAATGAGCAGTTCTTC.

This clonotype occurred many times. V gene TRBV7-6 combines with J gene TRBJ2-5; 7 nucleotides align to TRBD1. Germline CDR1 reads SGHVS; CDR2 reads FNYEAQ. V trimming: 5 bases; J trimming: 1 base; junction bases outside the gene matches: 4. CDR3 size: 14 residues. The CDR3 nucleotides are TGTGCCAGCAGCCCCCGGACAGGCCAAGAGACCCAGTACTTC. Translated: CASSPRTGQETQYF.

This clonotype was detected a few times. J is TRBJ2-7 and V is TRBV19; the D is unclear. The CDR3 is 16 amino acids. CDR1 is LNHDA and CDR2 is SQIVND in the germline V gene (reference sequence). The V gene lost 0 bases and the J gene lost 0 bases, with 12 bases spanning the gap. CDR3 DNA sequence: TGTGCCAGTAGTATAGATCTTTCCGGATACTCCTACGAGCAGTACTTC. This gives the protein CASSIDLSGYSYEQYF. Variable domain in full (rest from reference TRBV19 and TRBJ2-7): DGGITQSPKYLFRKEGQNVTLSCEQNLNHDAMYWYRQDPGQGLRLIYYSQIVNDFQKGDIAEGYSVSREKKESFPLTVTSAQKNPTAFYLCASSIDLSGYSYEQYFGPGTRLTVT.

The rearrangement uses TRBV15 and TRBJ2-7; D perhaps matches TRBD1 (5 bases). Trimming cost V 2 bases and J 12 bases, with 14 bases left between them. CDR1 is LNHNV and CDR2 is YYDKDF in the germline V gene (reference sequence). The CDR3 is 12 residues long. The CDR3 here is CATSRSLTERYF. The CDR3 DNA is TGTGCCACCAGCAGATCTTTGACAGAGAGGTACTTC.

The rearrangement links TRBV6-2 or TRBV6-3 to TRBJ1-4; possibly TRBD1 for D (6 bases). The germline V and J ends were trimmed by 6 bases and 6 bases, with 14 bases remaining between them. Germline-derived CDR1 and CDR2 are MNHEY and SVGEGT. The CDR3 extends over 14 amino acids. This chain's CDR3 is CASRWTERDEKLFF. DNA for the CDR3: TGTGCCAGCAGGTGGACAGAGCGGGATGAAAAACTGTTTTTT.

This clonotype appeared many times. The chain couples TRBV30 to TRBJ2-3; 9 bases are a match to TRBD2. The V gene's germline CDR1 is GTSNPN and CDR2 SVGIG (reference sequence). Trimming cost V 3 bases and J 5 bases; bases outside gene matches: 15. This CDR3 comprises 17 residues. CDR3 in amino acids: CAWSPPSGSGRRDTQYF. CDR3 DNA sequence: TGTGCCTGGAGCCCGCCCTCGGGTAGCGGGAGACGAGATACGCAGTATTTT.

This clonotype occurred many times. The rearrangement joins TRBV27 to TRBJ2-3; the D gene is possibly TRBD2 (6 bases). The ends were cut back, 8 bases at V and 2 bases at J, with 20 bases in the middle. This CDR3 is built from 16 residues. The germline V gene has CDR1 MNHEY and CDR2 SMNVEV (reference sequence). The CDR3 reads CASWRLGGIHTDTQYF. CDR3 nucleotides: TGTGCCAGCTGGCGACTGGGCGGGATACACACAGATACGCAGTATTTT.

The table lists this clonotype with many counts. The genes are TRBV5-1 and TRBJ2-1; possibly TRBD2 for D (6 bases). Germline CDR1 and CDR2: SGHRS and YFSETQ. Trimming pared 3 bases from V and 1 base from J, leaving 23 bases between. CDR3 length: 19 residues. CDR3 coding DNA: TGCGCCAGCAGCTGGAGCCCAACTAGCTCACCAAGGTCCTACAATGAGCAGTTCTTC. Its translation: CASSWSPTSSPRSYNEQFF.

This clonotype has ten or more counts. CDR3 protein: CASSLARQVLYEQYF. The CDR3 coding sequence is TGTGCCAGCAGCTTAGCGAGGCAGGTTCTCTACGAGCAGTACTTC. The chain employs TRBV7-2 and TRBJ2-7, with D uncertain. Germline lookup yields CDR1 SGHTA and CDR2 FQGNSA. CDR3 length equals 15 residues. V lost 0 bases, J lost 3 bases, and 12 bases lay in between.

This clonotype was observed at least ten times. The V gene is TRBV20-1, the J gene TRBJ1-2, with TRBD1 matching 7 bases. This CDR3 has 11 residues. Germline V gene sequence: CDR1 DFQATT, CDR2 SNEGSKA (reference sequence). Trimming at V came to 6 bases and at J to 3 bases, leaving 1 base not matched to a gene. The CDR3 sequence: CSATGDYGYTF. The CDR3 coding sequence is TGCAGTGCAACAGGGGACTATGGCTACACCTTC.

The chain joins TRBV18 to TRBJ1-1; D ambiguous. Trimming took off 2 bases at V and 5 bases at J, with 15 bases between the two ends. This CDR3 is built from 15 residues. Germline-derived CDR1 and CDR2 are KGHSH and LQKENI. Written as DNA, the CDR3 is TGTGCCAGCTCACCATCCGAGGGAATGGGGACTGAAGCTTTCTTT. This translates into CASSPSEGMGTEAFF. Based on the CDR3 plus reference TRBV18 and TRBJ1-1, the full variable domain is NAGVMQNPRHLVRRRGQEARLRCSPMKGHSHVYWYRQLPEEGLKFMVYLQKENIIDESGMPKERFSAEFPKEGPSILRIQQVVRGDSAAYFCASSPSEGMGTEAFFGQGTRLTVV.

The chain joins TRBV11-2 to TRBJ2-1; a possible D gene is TRBD2 (5 bases). The CDR3 runs to 12 residues. Looked up from germline, CDR1 is SGHAT and CDR2 is FQNNGV. V was cut by 2 bases and J by 10 bases, with 9 bases left in between. The CDR3 sequence: CASSLWSGEQFF. CDR3 bases: TGTGCCAGCAGCTTATGGTCGGGGGAGCAGTTCTTC. Variable domain in full (rest from reference TRBV11-2 and TRBJ2-1): EAGVAQSPRYKIIEKRQSVAFWCNPISGHATLYWYQQILGQGPKLLIQFQNNGVVDDSQLPKDRFSAERLKGVDSTLKIQPAKLEDSAVYLCASSLWSGEQFFGPGTRLTVL.

This clonotype appeared many times. The genes are TRBV12-3 or TRBV12-4 and TRBJ1-2, with D possibly matching TRBD1 (6 bases). This CDR3 comprises 14 residues. The ends were cut back, 7 bases at V and 3 bases at J, with 15 bases in the middle. DNA of the CDR3: TGTGCCAGCACCCGGGGGGCTGGAGACTATGGCTACACCTTC. Translation: CASTRGAGDYGYTF.

There are many counts of this clonotype. This rearrangement joins TRBV15 to TRBJ1-1; no firm D call. V was cut by 8 bases and J by 3 bases, with 13 bases left in between. Per the germline V gene, CDR1 is LNHNV and CDR2 is YYDKDF (reference sequence). The CDR3 is 13 amino acids. CDR3 DNA: TGTGCCACCGCTTCCAGGTTGGACACTGAAGCTTTCTTT. It translates to CATASRLDTEAFF.